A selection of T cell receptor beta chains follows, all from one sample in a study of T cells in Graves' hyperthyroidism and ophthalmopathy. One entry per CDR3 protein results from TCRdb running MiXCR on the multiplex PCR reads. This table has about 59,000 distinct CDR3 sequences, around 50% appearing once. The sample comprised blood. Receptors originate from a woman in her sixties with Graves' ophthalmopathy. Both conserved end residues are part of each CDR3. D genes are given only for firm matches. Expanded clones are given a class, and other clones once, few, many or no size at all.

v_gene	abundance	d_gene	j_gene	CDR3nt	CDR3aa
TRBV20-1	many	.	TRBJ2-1	TGCAGTGCTAGAGATGCTAGCCATGAGCAGTTCTTC	CSARDASHEQFF
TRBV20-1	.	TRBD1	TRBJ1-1	TGCAGTGCTAGGACAGGGGACACTGAAGCTTTCTTT	CSARTGDTEAFF
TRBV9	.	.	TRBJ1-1	TGTGCCAGCAGCCCAGGCCGGTCGGACACTGAAGCTTTCTTT	CASSPGRSDTEAFF
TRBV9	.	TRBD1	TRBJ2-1	TGTGCCAGCAGCCTCAGGGACAGGGTGGCAGGAGGGTACAATGAGCAGTTCTTC	CASSLRDRVAGGYNEQFF
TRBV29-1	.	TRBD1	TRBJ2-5	TGCAGCGTTGAAGATGGGACAGAACAAGAGACCCAGTACTTC	CSVEDGTEQETQYF
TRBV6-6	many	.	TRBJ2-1	TGTGCCAGCAGCTACCCCAATGAGCAGTTCTTC	CASSYPNEQFF
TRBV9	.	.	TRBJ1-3	TGTGCCAGCAGCGGGGGGGGCAGGCCTGGAAACACCATATACTTT	CASSGGGRPGNTIYF
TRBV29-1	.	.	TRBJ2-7	TGCAGCCACGAGGGGGGACTTTCCTACGAGCAGTACTTC	CSHEGGLSYEQYF
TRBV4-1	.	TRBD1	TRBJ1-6	TGCGCCAGCAGCCTGACAGGGGGATCTTCACCCCTCCACTTT	CASSLTGGSSPLHF
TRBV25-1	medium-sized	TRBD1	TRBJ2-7	TGTGCCAGCAGTGAATCCGACAGGGGGCTCAACTACGAGCAGTACTTC	CASSESDRGLNYEQYF
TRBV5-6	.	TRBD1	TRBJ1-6	TGTGCCAGCAGCTTGGCGGGGACAGCTAATTCACCCCTCCACTTT	CASSLAGTANSPLHF
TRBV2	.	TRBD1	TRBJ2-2	TGTGCCGGCAGCGAATTGCCCCAATTGACAGGGCCAAGGGAGCTGTTTTTT	CAGSELPQLTGPRELFF
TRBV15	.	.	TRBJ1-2	TGTGCCACCAGCAGAGGTGCCTCCTCTGGGGCGCATGGCTACACCTTC	CATSRGASSGAHGYTF
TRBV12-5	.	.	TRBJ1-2	TGTGCTAGTGGGCGGAGGGGGGACTATGGCTACACCTTC	CASGRRGDYGYTF
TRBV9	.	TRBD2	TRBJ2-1	TGTGCCAGCAGCGTTCTTGGGACTAGCGGGGGCGATGAGCAGTTCTTC	CASSVLGTSGGDEQFF
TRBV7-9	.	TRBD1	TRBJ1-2	TGTGCCAGCAGTCCAGGGGGTGGTGGCTACACCTTC	CASSPGGGGYTF
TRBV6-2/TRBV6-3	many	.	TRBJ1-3	TGTGCCAGCAGTTACCTCGGGACAACGGAAGGAAACACCATATATTTT	CASSYLGTTEGNTIYF
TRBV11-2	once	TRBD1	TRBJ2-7	TGTGCCAGCAGCTTCGGACAGGGGCTCGTGGAGCAGTACTTC	CASSFGQGLVEQYF
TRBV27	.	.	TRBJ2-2	TGTGCCAGCAGTTCACCAGCCGGGGAGCTGTTTTTT	CASSSPAGELFF
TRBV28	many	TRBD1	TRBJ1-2	TGTGCCAGCGTACAGGGGGCAGGTGGCTACACCTTC	CASVQGAGGYTF
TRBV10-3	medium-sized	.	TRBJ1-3	TGTGCCATCAGTGAGTCTGGAAACACCATATATTTT	CAISESGNTIYF
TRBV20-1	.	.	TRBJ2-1	TGCAGTGCTAGTACGCAGGGAGTAAATCAGCAGTTCTTC	CSASTQGVNQQFF
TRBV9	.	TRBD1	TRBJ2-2	TGTGCCAGCAGCTCCCGGACAGGGAACACAGGGAGGCTGTTTTTT	CASSSRTGNTGRLFF
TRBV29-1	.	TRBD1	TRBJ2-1	TGCAGCGTAACCGGGACAGGGTATGATGAGCAGTTCTTC	CSVTGTGYDEQFF
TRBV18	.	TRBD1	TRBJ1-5	TGTGCCAGCTCAAGGTCCGGGACAGGCGTTACTCAGCCCCAGCATTTT	CASSRSGTGVTQPQHF
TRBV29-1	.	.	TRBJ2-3	TGCAGTGTTGTTGACAGAGTCGGGGTGACGCAGTATTTT	CSVVDRVGVTQYF
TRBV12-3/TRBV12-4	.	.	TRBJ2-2	TGTGCCAGCAGTCTTCAAGACCGGGGCGCAAGGGGCTACACCGGGGAGCTGTTTTTT	CASSLQDRGARGYTGELFF
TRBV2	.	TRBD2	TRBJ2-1	TGTGCCAGCAGTTCTGGGTGGGGAGGGAACAATGAGCAGTTCTTC	CASSSGWGGNNEQFF
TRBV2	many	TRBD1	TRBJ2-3	TGTGCCAGTAGACAGACAGGGGGCACAGATACGCAGTATTTT	CASRQTGGTDTQYF